These 24 T cell receptor beta chains originate from one sample sequenced in a study of blood T cell repertoires in COVID-19. Clones were sequenced by immunoSEQ multiplex PCR, and TCRdb holds only the in-frame ones, with some missing. The sample consists of more than 300,000 clones, more than 75% of them appearing once. Sequenced input: PBMCs or T cells enriched from blood (not recorded which). The receptors stem from a woman aged 18-29 years who had recovered from COVID-19.

As to this clone: The same CDR3 can be traced to other DNA sequences in this sample. V and J are TRBV3-1 (or the pseudogene TRBV3-2) and TRBJ2-1, with TRBD1 as a possible D gene (6 bases). Trimming took off 5 bases at V and 3 bases at J, with 11 bases between the two ends. Germline V gene sequence: CDR1 LGHDT, CDR2 YNNKEL (reference sequence). The CDR3 totals 14 residues. For the CDR3, the DNA is TGTGCCAGCAGCTCCGAGGGGGACTACAATGAGCAGTTCTTC. Its translation is CASSSEGDYNEQFF.

J is TRBJ1-1 and V is TRBV18, with D maybe TRBD1 (6 bases). Germline V gene sequence: CDR1 KGHSH, CDR2 LQKENI. The CDR3 extends over 15 amino acids. V lost 3 bases, J lost 1 base, and 12 bases lay in between. This chain's CDR3 is CASSPQTGGNTEAFF. DNA of the CDR3: TGTGCCAGCTCACCTCAGACAGGAGGGAACACTGAAGCTTTCTTT.

This rearrangement joins TRBV9 to TRBJ1-2; D ambiguous. V lost 1 base to trimming and J lost 3 bases, with 16 bases between them. In germline, CDR1 is SGDLS, CDR2 YYNGEE. This CDR3 contains 16 residues. CDR3 in DNA: TGTGCCAGCAGCGTATTCTCACAACCTTCTCACTATGGCTACACCTTC. Translating it yields CASSVFSQPSHYGYTF.

The chain links TRBV7-3 to TRBJ1-2; D is perhaps TRBD1 (5 bases). This CDR3 is built from 13 residues. Germline V CDR1 and CDR2: SGHTA, FQGTGA. Trimming left V 2 bases short and J 8 bases short, with 12 bases between. The CDR3 sequence is CASSLVPGEGYTF. DNA for the CDR3: TGTGCCAGCAGCTTAGTTCCGGGGGAAGGCTACACCTTC.

V gene TRBV27 combines with J gene TRBJ1-6, with D perhaps matching TRBD1 (5 bases). The CDR3 spans 15 residues. CDR1 and CDR2 (germline): MNHEY, SMNVEV (reference sequence). V was trimmed by 6 bases and J by 8 bases, leaving 17 bases between them. The CDR3 region has the DNA TGTGCCAGCAGCCCGTGGGGCATTACCGATTCACCCCTCCACTTT. The encoded protein is CASSPWGITDSPLHF.

The J gene is TRBJ2-7, the V gene TRBV4-3; 8 positions agree with TRBD2. The trim removed 1 base at V and 3 bases at J, leaving 11 bases unmatched. This CDR3 is built from 17 residues. Germline V CDR1 and CDR2: LGHNA, YSLEER. CDR3: CASSQGTGGEIDYEQYF. DNA of the CDR3: TGCGCCAGCAGCCAAGGGACCGGGGGGGAGATAGACTACGAGCAGTACTTC.

The rearrangement uses TRBV4-3 and TRBJ1-2, with 10 bases matching TRBD1. J gave up 6 bases and V 5 bases, and 6 bases lay outside the gene matches. This CDR3 contains 14 residues. Germline V gives CDR1 LGHNA, CDR2 YSLEER. The CDR3 here is CASSDVGQGDGYTF. The CDR3 DNA follows: TGCGCCAGCAGCGATGTTGGACAGGGGGATGGCTACACCTTC.

The V call is TRBV28, the J call TRBJ1-5; maybe TRBD1 (5 bases). V was pared by 5 bases and J by 5 bases, with 16 bases between. CDR3 length: 15 residues. Germline CDR1 is MDHEN and CDR2 is SYDVKM. The CDR3 loop is CASSRPPDIYQPQHF. Here the CDR3 DNA reads TGTGCCAGCAGTCGGCCCCCGGACATTTATCAGCCCCAGCATTTT.

The chain recombines TRBV6-5 with TRBJ1-2; D perhaps matches TRBD1 (5 bases). This CDR3 has 14 residues. Trimming shortened V by 1 base and J by 6 bases, and 12 bases separated the two germline ends. Per germline, CDR1 MNHEY and CDR2 SVGAGI. The CDR3 nucleotides are TGTGCCAGCAGTTACTATATGGGGCAGGATGGCTACACCTTC. Amino acids: CASSYYMGQDGYTF.

This chain connects TRBV27 to TRBJ2-5; 9 bases map to TRBD2. With 6 bases clipped from V and 5 bases from J, the junction kept 10 bases outside the gene matches. The CDR3 spans 15 residues. CDR1 and CDR2 from the germline V gene are MNHEY and SMNVEV (reference sequence). The chain's CDR3 is CASSPEAGGRETQYF. CDR3 in DNA: TGTGCCAGCAGCCCCGAGGCGGGGGGGCGGGAGACCCAGTACTTC.

The chain recombines TRBV19 with TRBJ1-4, with 7 nucleotides matching TRBD1. CDR1 is LNHDA, CDR2 SQIVND, per germline (reference sequence). The CDR3 spans 14 residues. J was trimmed by 7 bases and V by 6 bases; bases with no gene match: 8. Written as DNA, the CDR3 is TGTGCCAGTAGAATACAGGGGAGCGTTGAAAAACTGTTTTTT. Translating it yields CASRIQGSVEKLFF. Supplemented by reference TRBV19 and TRBJ1-4, the full variable domain reads DGGITQSPKYLFRKEGQNVTLSCEQNLNHDAMYWYRQDPGQGLRLIYYSQIVNDFQKGDIAEGYSVSREKKESFPLTVTSAQKNPTAFYLCASRIQGSVEKLFFGSGTQLSVL.

This chain links TRBV7-9 with TRBJ1-3; D gene unclear. The CDR3 extends over 15 amino acids. The germline V and J ends were trimmed by 0 bases and 1 base, with 7 bases remaining between them. The germline V gene encodes CDR1 SEHNR and CDR2 FQNEAQ (reference sequence). CDR3 coding DNA: TGTGCCAGCAGCTTAGCGTCGGGATCTGGAAACACCATATATTTT. Its protein is CASSLASGSGNTIYF.

The V gene is TRBV11-1, the J gene TRBJ2-3; the D gene is possibly TRBD1 (6 bases). CDR1 SGHAT and CDR2 FQDESV come from the germline V gene (reference sequence). The CDR3 loop spans 14 amino acids. Trimming shortened V by 4 bases and J by 0 bases, and 8 bases separated the two germline ends. CDR3 protein: CASSSGDSTDTQYF. CDR3 in DNA: TGTGCCAGCAGCTCAGGGGACAGCACAGATACGCAGTATTTT.

This sequence joins TRBV4-2 and TRBJ1-1; no reliable D call. This CDR3 spans 11 amino acids. The V gene's germline CDR1 is LGHNA and CDR2 YNFKEQ. V was clipped by 6 bases and J by 8 bases, with 10 bases between them. CDR3 nucleotide sequence: TGTGCCAGCAGTAACTCCGCCGAAGCTTTCTTT. As protein: CASSNSAEAFF.

This rearrangement joins TRBV2 to TRBJ1-2, with D unresolved. Trimming took off 7 bases at V and 3 bases at J, with 21 bases between the two ends. In germline, CDR1 is SNHLY, CDR2 FYNNEI. This CDR3 spans 16 amino acids. The CDR3 DNA follows: TGTGCCAGCACCTTGACGGAGGGTAATCGGGACTATGGCTACACCTTC. Its translation: CASTLTEGNRDYGYTF. The whole variable domain, filled in from reference TRBV2 and TRBJ1-2, reads EPEVTQTPSHQVTQMGQEVILRCVPISNHLYFYWYRQILGQKVEFLVSFYNNEISEKSEIFDDQFSVERPDGSNFTLKIRSTKLEDSAMYFCASTLTEGNRDYGYTFGSGTRLTVV.

The chain recombines TRBV7-9 with TRBJ1-3; 9 bases match TRBD1. CDR1 is SEHNR and CDR2 is FQNEAQ in the germline V gene (reference sequence). The CDR3 loop spans 18 amino acids. V was pared by 5 bases and J by 0 bases, with 11 bases of the junction left unmatched. As DNA, the CDR3 is TGTGCCAGCAGCAACAGGGGGCGAGCGCTCAACTCTGGAAACACCATATATTTT. This translates into CASSNRGRALNSGNTIYF. The variable domain in full, with the rest retrieved from reference TRBV7-9 and TRBJ1-3, is DTGVSQNPRHKITKRGQNVTFRCDPISEHNRLYWYRQTLGQGPEFLTYFQNEAQLEKSRLLSDRFSAERPKGSFSTLEIQRTEQGDSAMYLCASSNRGRALNSGNTIYFGEGSWLTVV.

The J gene is TRBJ2-7, the V gene TRBV6-2 or TRBV6-3; 8 nucleotides align to TRBD2. The CDR3 has 13 amino acids. The V segment lost 4 bases and the J segment 6 bases; nucleotides outside the gene matches: 5. The germline V gene has CDR1 MNHEY and CDR2 SVGEGT. CDR3 sequence reads: CASSFSGGGEQYF. Written as DNA, the CDR3 is TGTGCCAGCAGTTTCAGCGGGGGTGGCGAGCAGTACTTC.

CDR3 bases: TGTGCCAGCTCACCTTTACTGTTTCGGACAGGGGGCTCGAACACTGAAGCTTTCTTT. Its translation: CASSPLLFRTGGSNTEAFF. The chain has TRBV18 and TRBJ1-1, with TRBD1 matching over 11 bases. V trimming: 3 bases; J trimming: 1 base; junction bases outside the gene matches: 13. This CDR3 has 19 amino acids. Germline assignment: CDR1 KGHSH and CDR2 LQKENI.

The chain is built from TRBV24-1 and TRBJ2-3, with D possibly TRBD1 on 6 matching bases. CDR1 is KGHDR and CDR2 is SFDVKD in the germline V gene. CDR3 length equals 15 residues. Trimming left V 4 bases short and J 2 bases short, with 12 bases between. CDR3: CATSDYRAFTDTQYF. For the CDR3, the DNA is TGTGCCACCAGTGACTACAGGGCTTTCACAGATACGCAGTATTTT.

V is TRBV2 and J is TRBJ1-5; TRBD1 aligns across 7 bases. After removal of 3 bases from V and 0 bases from J, the junction contained 5 bases not matched to a gene. Germline CDR1 reads SNHLY; CDR2 reads FYNNEI. The CDR3 loop spans 16 amino acids. This CDR3 is CASSDRDSNSNQPQHF. The DNA for the CDR3 is TGTGCCAGCAGTGATCGGGACAGTAATAGCAATCAGCCCCAGCATTTT. Full variable domain (remainder filled in from reference TRBV2 and TRBJ1-5): EPEVTQTPSHQVTQMGQEVILRCVPISNHLYFYWYRQILGQKVEFLVSFYNNEISEKSEIFDDQFSVERPDGSNFTLKIRSTKLEDSAMYFCASSDRDSNSNQPQHFGDGTRLSIL.

The V gene is TRBV3-1 (or the pseudogene TRBV3-2), the J gene TRBJ1-1; D may be TRBD1 (6 bases). The CDR3 covers 14 residues. The V gene lost 1 base and the J gene lost 7 bases, with 13 bases spanning the gap. Germline CDR1 and CDR2: LGHDT and YNNKEL (reference sequence). The CDR3 sequence is CASSQGIGGGEAFF. CDR3 DNA sequence: TGTGCCAGCAGCCAAGGTATTGGGGGCGGTGAAGCTTTCTTT.

This clone has more than one count but fewer than ten. This chain connects TRBV10-1 to TRBJ1-5; D ambiguous. Germline assignment: CDR1 WNHNN and CDR2 SYGVQD (reference sequence). CDR3 length: 13 amino acids. Trimming took 3 bases from V and 4 from J, leaving 7 bases between them. The CDR3 loop is CASSDSGNQPQHF. CDR3 coding DNA: TGCGCCAGCAGTGATTCGGGTAATCAGCCCCAGCATTTT.

For the CDR3, the DNA is TGCGCCAGCAGTGACGGGGGTTCGCAGCAGTACTTC. The encoded protein is CASSDGGSQQYF. The gene calls are TRBV10-2 and TRBJ2-7, with D possibly being TRBD2 (6 bases). Looked up from germline, CDR1 is WSHSY and CDR2 is SAAADI. The V gene lost 3 bases and the J gene lost 8 bases, with 11 bases spanning the gap. The CDR3 consists of 12 residues.

This clone was picked up one time. J is TRBJ2-5 and V is TRBV24-1, with no clear D. The CDR3 has 14 amino acids. From germline, CDR1 is KGHDR and CDR2 SFDVKD. V lost 1 base, J lost 5 bases, and 10 bases lay in between. The CDR3 loop is CATSDFSGSETQYF. CDR3 sequence (DNA): TGTGCCACCAGTGATTTTTCCGGGTCGGAGACCCAGTACTTC.